This T cell receptor (beta chain) was observed in a study of blood T cell repertoires in COVID-19. Study background: The study drew acute and convalescent COVID-19 samples from the United States, Italy and Spain. Nucleic acid was either cDNA or gDNA, and it came from T cells, B-cell-depleted T cells, or PBMCs.

This CDR3 has 15 amino acids. In germline, CDR1 is MGHRA, CDR2 YSYEKL. V lost 4 bases and J 0 bases, leaving 13 bases between the germline ends. The authors' processing: Scientists estimated how many nucleated cells there were by amplifying reference gene primers. The method was immunoSEQ multiplex PCR; TCRdb's version includes in-frame clones alone and lacks a portion of them. The V and J calls and the clone size are those of that table, but D and trimming were determined from the DNA. The table shows around 90,000 clones, with under 90% occurring only once. The chain combines TRBV4-1 with TRBJ2-7; D is possibly TRBD1 (6 bases). The sequenced material came from peripheral blood. This TCR was sampled from a human donor in a cohort sampled during active COVID-19. The CDR3 DNA is TGCGCCAGCAGCCCACGACAGGCCCCCTCCTACGAGCAGTACTTC. This codes for CASSPRQAPSYEQYF.